The sequence of this T cell receptor beta chain was determined in a study of regulatory T cells in long-lasting Graves disease. Study results and limitations: Preferential use of TRBV28, TRBJ1-2 and TRBJ2-5 was seen in persistent disease. Newly diagnosed patients shared 1,000 or so public clonotypes; persistent patients shared 2,500 to 3,000.

In building TCR beta libraries, iRepertoire HTBI primers were used together with Arm-PCR of CDR3 regions. In the study's own analysis: In the combined samples, 50 to 75 TRBV and 11 to 15 TRBJ segments were identified. TCRdb redid the calling of the multiplex PCR reads with MiXCR, one entry per CDR3 protein. For this entry, the V and J calls and clone size follow TCRdb and not the study's own pipeline. The sample carries 300,000 to 400,000 distinct CDR3 sequences, around 15% recorded once. In germline, CDR1 is MDHEN, CDR2 SYDVKM. V lost 2 bases and J lost 0, with 11 bases in between. This CDR3 is built from 16 residues. As to time point: newly diagnosed GD, antithyroid drugs for less than 3 months. Preparation of the TCR library used RNA extracted from PBMCs. This clonotype was seen at least ten times. Its antigen remains unknown.

This sequence originates from a female donor with Graves disease. The chain carries TRBV28 and TRBJ2-4, with D maybe TRBD1 (5 bases). The sequences come from peripheral blood mononuclear cells (PBMCs), collected at new diagnosis, from a patient treated with antithyroid drugs. DNA for the CDR3: TGTGCCAGCAGTTTACCTGACAGTCTAGCCAAAAACATTCAGTACTTC. It encodes CASSLPDSLAKNIQYF. The whole variable domain, remainder taken from reference TRBV28 and TRBJ2-4, is DVKVTQSSRYLVKRTGEKVFLECVQDMDHENMFWYRQDPGLGLRLIYFSYDVKMKEKGDIPEGYSVSREKKERFSLILESASTNQTSMYLCASSLPDSLAKNIQYFGAGTRLSVL.